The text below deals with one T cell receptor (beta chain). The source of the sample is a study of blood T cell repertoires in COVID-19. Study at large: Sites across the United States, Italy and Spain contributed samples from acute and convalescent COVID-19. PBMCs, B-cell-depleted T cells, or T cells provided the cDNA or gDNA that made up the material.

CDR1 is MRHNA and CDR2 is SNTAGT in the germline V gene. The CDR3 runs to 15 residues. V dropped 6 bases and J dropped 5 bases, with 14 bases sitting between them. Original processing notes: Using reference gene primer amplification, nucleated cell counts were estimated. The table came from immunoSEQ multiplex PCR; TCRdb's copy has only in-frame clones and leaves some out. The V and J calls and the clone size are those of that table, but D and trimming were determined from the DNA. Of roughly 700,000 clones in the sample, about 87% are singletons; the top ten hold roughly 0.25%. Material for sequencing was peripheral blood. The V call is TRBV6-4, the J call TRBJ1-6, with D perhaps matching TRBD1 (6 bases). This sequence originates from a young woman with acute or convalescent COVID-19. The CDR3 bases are TGTGCCAGCAGCGACCAAGGGGGTAATAATTCACCCCTCCACTTT. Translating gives CASSDQGGNNSPLHF.